The 9 T cell receptor beta chains below were found in one sample sequenced in a study of tumor-infiltrating lymphocytes in oesophageal squamous cell carcinoma. TCRdb re-analysed the PCR reads in MiXCR, keeping a single row per CDR3 protein. Seen here are about 20,000 distinct CDR3 sequences, 30% to 50% observed once, and the top ten hold 6% to 7%. The source material was blood. The receptors stem from a male donor with esophageal squamous cell carcinoma.

A word on this clonotype: The conserved phenylalanine or tryptophan normally closing the CDR3 is absent here, so this likely arose from a read error. The DNA is left out, because the CDR3 cannot be placed on it with certainty; the CDR3 is given as TCRdb lists it. This rearrangement joins TRBV7-2 to TRBJ2-5; the table names TRBD1, a call not compared with the DNA. Counting both end residues, the CDR3 totals 15 amino acids. Germline V gene lookup returns CDR1 SGHTA and CDR2 FQGNSA. The CDR3 here is CASSLSDRAEQYFGS.

This clonotype showed up many times. This chain links TRBV27 with TRBJ2-3, with 8 bases matching TRBD2. Germline V gene lookup returns CDR1 MNHEY and CDR2 SMNVEV (reference sequence). J gave up 3 bases and V 5 bases, and 10 bases lay outside the gene matches. CDR3 size: 16 residues. In nucleotides, the CDR3 is TGTGCCAGCAGTCCTTCGGGGGGGCCTTTGACAGATACGCAGTATTTT. This sequence encodes CASSPSGGPLTDTQYF.

The chain couples TRBV12-3 or TRBV12-4 to TRBJ2-1, with D perhaps assigned TRBD1 or TRBD2 (5 bases each). The CDR3 loop spans 15 amino acids. Trimming removed 5 bases from V and 0 bases from J, with 11 bases in between. The DNA of the CDR3 is TGTGCCAGCAGTAGGGGAGCTAGCTCCTACAATGAGCAGTTCTTC. Its protein product is CASSRGASSYNEQFF.

V gene TRBV7-8 combines with J gene TRBJ2-1; TRBD2 aligns across 9 bases. The CDR3 covers 18 residues. The V gene's germline CDR1 is SGHVS and CDR2 FQNEAQ. The V segment lost 5 bases and the J segment 6 bases; nucleotides outside the gene matches: 17. In DNA, the CDR3 is TGTGCCAGCAGCCTATACCTAGTAATAGCGGGAGATACCAATGAGCAGTTCTTC. Protein sequence: CASSLYLVIAGDTNEQFF.

The CDR3, as DNA: TGTGCCAGCGGGTATAGGGGTGGGACTCAGTACAATGAGCAGTTCTTC. Protein: CASGYRGGTQYNEQFF. The V gene is TRBV7-2, the J gene TRBJ2-5; tentatively, D is TRBD2 (6 bases). The J call may not be correct, given that the DNA end is closer to TRBJ2-1. The germline V gene encodes CDR1 SGHTA and CDR2 FQGNSA. The length of the CDR3 is 16 residues.

On this clonotype itself: The junction and the germline gene differ at one end; a read error may be behind it. The gene calls are TRBV11-2 and TRBJ1-6; a weak D match, TRBD1 (5 bases). Germline CDR1 reads SGHAT; CDR2 reads FQNNGV. The CDR3 is 15 amino acids. The CDR3: CASSLKGAGPYEQYF. The CDR3 region has the DNA TGTGCCAGCAGCTTAAAAGGGGCAGGCCCATACGAGCAGTACTTT.

This clonotype has at least ten counts. The chain combines TRBV7-2 with TRBJ2-7; D is unclear. The CDR3 runs to 13 residues. The germline gives CDR1 SGHTA, CDR2 FQGNSA. V shed 5 bases and J shed 0 bases, with 8 bases lying between them. CDR3 sequence reads: CASSLASSYEQYF. Written as DNA, the CDR3 is TGTGCCAGCAGCCTGGCAAGCTCCTACGAGCAGTACTTC.

This clonotype is judged medium-sized. This chain links TRBV28 with TRBJ2-4; 9 bases match TRBD1. This CDR3 comprises 15 residues. V shed 5 bases and J 5 bases; nucleotides not matched to a gene: 7. Germline CDR1 MDHEN, CDR2 SYDVKM. The CDR3, as DNA: TGTGCCAGCAGTCGGACAGGGGTAAGGCAAAACATTCAGTACTTC. As protein: CASSRTGVRQNIQYF.

Remarks on this clonotype: Just one base apart from a much larger clone, this may be a read error. It is likely a read error, because the conserved phenylalanine at the end of the CDR3 is missing. No DNA is shown, since the ends of the CDR3 on it are uncertain; the CDR3 is the one TCRdb lists. The chain is built from TRBV7-2 and TRBJ2-5; the table's D call TRBD1 went unverified against the DNA. Germline lookup yields CDR1 SGHTA and CDR2 FQGNSA. The CDR3 spans 16 residues, counting both ends. The CDR3 loop reads CASSLEQGSVGYTFGS.